This T cell receptor (beta chain) was sequenced during a study of CD8 T cells in Susac syndrome. Germline CDR1 SGHRS, CDR2 YFSETQ. The trim removed 0 bases at V and 7 bases at J, leaving 3 bases unmatched. This CDR3 contains 14 residues. RNA totalling roughly 0.45 to 1 ug underwent reverse transcription with random hexamers. By means of immunoSEQ multiplex PCR, TCR beta CDR3 spanning 54 Vbeta and 13 Jbeta underwent amplification. TCRdb ran MiXCR on the immunoSEQ multiplex PCR reads and lists one entry per CDR3 protein. The table includes about 240,000 distinct CDR3 sequences, 90% to 97% detected once.

Sequencing was done on a sample of CD4+ T cells from PBMCs. The V and J genes are TRBV5-1 and TRBJ1-2; 10 nucleotides match TRBD1. The TCR comes from a human donor with Susac syndrome. The CDR3 loop is CASSLGQGAIGYTF. The CDR3 region has the DNA TGCGCCAGCAGCTTGGGACAGGGGGCGATTGGCTACACCTTC.